Below, one T cell receptor beta chain is given with its context. Its antigen is as yet unknown. TCRdb independently ran MiXCR on the RT-PCR reads; one entry per CDR3 protein. The table has hundreds of thousands of distinct CDR3 sequences, 6.5% to 8% seen once. The entry originates in a study of response to subunit inactivated influenza vaccine. Broader study findings: There was a suggestion from the authors that each seasonal influenza vaccination recruits few new T cells.

Per germline, CDR1 MGHRA and CDR2 YSYEKL. CDR3 length: 17 amino acids. Trimming took 4 bases from V and 7 from J, leaving 20 bases between them. This sequence joins TRBV4-1 and TRBJ1-6; D may be TRBD1 (5 bases). This receptor was obtained from a man between 50 and 69 years old who received an inactivated influenza vaccine. This sample comprised PBMCs from blood, obtained roughly 24 months after vaccination. The CDR3 region has the DNA TGCGCCAGCAGCCTCCGGGACGCTTTCCTTGTGAATTCACCCCTCCACTTT. This sequence encodes CASSLRDAFLVNSPLHF.